The 17 T cell receptor beta chains given below trace back to one sample, sequenced in a study of regulatory T cells in long-lasting Graves disease. CDR3-region Arm-PCR and iRepertoire HTBI primers produced the TCR beta libraries. In TCRdb, the multiplex PCR reads were re-called with MiXCR into one record per CDR3 protein. The repertoire holds 350,000 to 500,000 distinct CDR3 sequences, with 12% to 15% as singletons. Time point: newly diagnosed GD, antithyroid drugs for less than 3 months. PBMC-extracted RNA yielded the TCR library. The data also belong to a second study, concerning T cells in Graves' hyperthyroidism and ophthalmopathy.

Sequencing used peripheral blood mononuclear cells (PBMCs), obtained at new diagnosis, from a patient treated with antithyroid drugs. Receptors were obtained from a woman in her forties or fifties with Graves disease.

This sequence joins TRBV10-3 and TRBJ1-3; a weak D match, TRBD1 (6 bases). V lost 2 bases and J 0 bases, leaving 14 bases between the germline ends. This CDR3 region has 17 residues. Germline-derived CDR1 and CDR2 are ENHRY and SYGVKD. In DNA, the CDR3 is TGTGCCATCAGTGAGGCTCCCGGGACAAGCTCTGGAAACACCATATATTTT. Translating it yields CAISEAPGTSSGNTIYF.

The table lists this clonotype with many counts. V usage is TRBV28 and J usage is TRBJ2-3; TRBD2 matches at 11 bases. Germline loops: CDR1 MDHEN, CDR2 SYDVKM. This CDR3 region has 16 residues. J lost 4 bases, V lost 2 bases, and 5 bases had no gene match. The CDR3 loop reads CASSLLGTSGSDTQYF. CDR3 DNA sequence: TGTGCCAGCAGTTTACTCGGGACTAGCGGATCAGATACGCAGTATTTT.

This clonotype was recorded at least ten times. This chain joins TRBV20-1 and TRBJ2-5, with 9 positions matching TRBD1. CDR1 is DFQATT, CDR2 SNEGSKA, per germline (reference sequence). CDR3 length: 12 amino acids. V lost 5 bases, J lost 3 bases, and 1 base stayed unmatched. CDR3 nucleotide sequence: TGCAGTGCTGACAGGGGGGAAGAGACCCAGTACTTC. Translating gives CSADRGEETQYF.

This clonotype was counted a few times. The genes are TRBV10-3 and TRBJ2-7, with 8 bases that match TRBD1. The CDR3 is 17 amino acids. Unmatched junction bases numbered 12, after V lost 5 bases and J lost 0 bases. CDR1 ENHRY and CDR2 SYGVKD come from the germline V gene. CDR3 region: CAISRGQVTYSSYEQYF. The DNA for the CDR3 is TGTGCCATCAGTAGGGGACAGGTAACTTATAGCTCCTACGAGCAGTACTTC.

Ten or more counts support this clonotype. The chain uses TRBV7-9 and TRBJ1-1; D gene ambiguous. V lost 5 bases, J lost 0 bases, and 7 bases lay in between. CDR1 and CDR2 from the germline V gene are SEHNR and FQNEAQ (reference sequence). This CDR3 contains 13 residues. Here the CDR3 reads CASSLPMNTEAFF. The CDR3 DNA reads as TGTGCCAGCAGCCTCCCCATGAACACTGAAGCTTTCTTT.

This clonotype has ten or more counts. V gene TRBV20-1 combines with J gene TRBJ2-3; D unclear. The CDR3 is 15 amino acids. CDR1 is DFQATT and CDR2 is SNEGSKA in the germline V gene (reference sequence). V lost 3 bases and J 1 base, leaving 14 bases between the germline ends. In nucleotides, the CDR3 is TGCAGTGCTAGTGACGATAAGGCCGGCACAGATACGCAGTATTTT. It yields the protein CSASDDKAGTDTQYF.

This clonotype was found many times. V is TRBV2 and J is TRBJ2-1, with TRBD1 matching 10 bases. J lost 4 bases, V lost 2 bases, and 14 bases had no gene match. Germline loops: CDR1 SNHLY, CDR2 FYNNEI. The CDR3 spans 19 residues. The CDR3 reads CASSETPPMTGGAYNEQFF. The CDR3 region has the DNA TGTGCCAGCAGTGAAACCCCCCCGATGACAGGGGGCGCTTACAATGAGCAGTTCTTC.

The rearrangement links TRBV28 to TRBJ2-7; 8 nucleotides match TRBD2. In germline, CDR1 is MDHEN, CDR2 SYDVKM. CDR3 length: 15 amino acids. With V trimmed by 5 bases and J by 3 bases, 9 bases remained unmatched. CDR3 DNA sequence: TGTGCCAGCAGTACACTAGCGGCTGGCCGCTACGAGCAGTACTTC. Amino acids: CASSTLAAGRYEQYF.

This clonotype was seen many times. The gene calls are TRBV11-3 and TRBJ1-5; the D is unclear. Germline V lookup: CDR1 SGHNT, CDR2 YENEEA. This CDR3 is 14 amino acids long. V was cut by 0 bases and J by 5 bases, with 8 bases left in between. The CDR3 loop reads CASSLDVGYQPQHF. The CDR3 DNA reads TGTGCCAGCAGCTTAGATGTCGGCTATCAGCCCCAGCATTTT.

This clonotype has ten or more counts. The rearrangement joins TRBV10-3 to TRBJ1-1; D is ambiguous. Trimming cost V 10 bases and J 1 base, with 19 bases left between them. Germline CDR1 and CDR2: ENHRY and SYGVKD. CDR3 length: 15 residues. DNA for the CDR3: TGTGCCACCAGATTTCGGGATATTTGGAACACTGAAGCTTTCTTT. Amino acids: CATRFRDIWNTEAFF.

This clonotype has a handful of counts. The rearrangement uses TRBV20-1 and TRBJ1-4; D ambiguous. V lost 3 bases to trimming and J lost 7 bases, with 12 bases between them. This CDR3 is 13 amino acids long. Germline V gives CDR1 DFQATT, CDR2 SNEGSKA (reference sequence). DNA for the CDR3: TGCAGTGCTAGTGAGCCCCGGGGTGAAAAACTGTTTTTT. Its protein is CSASEPRGEKLFF.

The J gene is TRBJ2-7, the V gene TRBV6-5, with no clear D. Germline V gene data show CDR1 as MNHEY and CDR2 as SVGAGI. V lost 2 bases and J 0 bases, leaving 8 bases between the germline ends. The length of the CDR3 is 14 residues. The CDR3 DNA reads as TGTGCCAGCAGTTACGATCAGATCTCCTACGAGCAGTACTTC. This translates into CASSYDQISYEQYF.

This clonotype appeared a few times. The chain carries TRBV20-1 and TRBJ2-2, with a tentative D call TRBD2 (7 bases). The CDR3 runs to 17 residues. The germline V gene has CDR1 DFQATT and CDR2 SNEGSKA (reference sequence). V lost 0 bases, J lost 0 bases, and 14 bases lay in between. The CDR3 DNA is TGCAGTGCTAGAGATGGAACCGGGGGGCCGAACACCGGGGAGCTGTTTTTT. Protein product: CSARDGTGGPNTGELFF.

This clonotype occurred many times. The CDR3 here is CASSYPRTGNDYEQYF. In nucleotides, the CDR3 is TGTGCCAGCAGTTACCCTAGGACAGGGAACGACTACGAGCAGTACTTC. The rearrangement uses TRBV6-5 and TRBJ2-7; 8 bases map to TRBD1. This CDR3 has 16 residues. V lost 2 bases, J lost 3 bases, and 9 bases stayed unmatched. Germline loops: CDR1 MNHEY, CDR2 SVGAGI.

This clonotype was picked up many times. The rearrangement links TRBV6-1 to TRBJ2-1, with 11 bases fitting TRBD2. CDR3 length equals 16 residues. Germline V gene lookup returns CDR1 MNHNS and CDR2 SASEGT. V lost 3 bases, J lost 4 bases, and 5 bases stayed unmatched. The DNA for the CDR3 is TGTGCCAGCAGTGAGACTAGCGGGAACTTATACAATGAGCAGTTCTTC. Protein sequence: CASSETSGNLYNEQFF.

The chain couples TRBV10-1 to TRBJ2-1; D possibly matches TRBD1 or TRBD2 (6 bases each). The V gene's germline CDR1 is WNHNN and CDR2 SYGVQD (reference sequence). The V gene lost 5 bases and the J gene lost 5 bases, with 22 bases spanning the gap. This CDR3 comprises 17 residues. CDR3 coding DNA: TGCGCCAGCAGTATGGCCGGGGGCCCTTCCCTGAACAATGAGCAGTTCTTC. Its translation is CASSMAGGPSLNNEQFF.

This clonotype occurred a few times. The J gene is TRBJ1-6, the V gene TRBV5-6; TRBD1 agrees at 7 bases. The CDR3 spans 15 residues. Germline-derived CDR1 and CDR2 are SGHDT and YYEEEE. V dropped 0 bases and J dropped 7; count of bases not matched to a gene: 4. As DNA, the CDR3 is TGTGCCAGCAGCTTGGCCGGGACAGTAAATTCACCCCTCCACTTT. Translation gives CASSLAGTVNSPLHF.